A single sample gave rise to the 28 T cell receptor beta chains below, sequenced in a study of blood T cells in healthy people across ages. Then a second PCR, running roughly 7 to 11 cycles, was carried out with a sample-barcoded 5' primer and a J-beta primer mix. TCRdb re-derived calls from the 5' RACE reads in MiXCR, one entry per CDR3 protein. The data show a few hundred thousand distinct CDR3 sequences, 27% seen once. The sample was also linked to a second study, of T cells of mothers and their children.

The sequenced sample consisted of blood. The source of these receptors is a boy aged 2 to 10 in good health.

This clonotype was recorded a few times. The chain combines TRBV10-2 with TRBJ2-5; no firm D call. Trimming took off 3 bases at V and 1 base at J, with 6 bases between the two ends. The CDR3 is 13 residues long. CDR1 is WSHSY and CDR2 is SAAADI in the germline V gene. For the CDR3, the DNA is TGCGCCAGCAGTGACACGCGCCAAGAGACCCAGTACTTC. Translating gives CASSDTRQETQYF.

The rearrangement joins TRBV7-8 to TRBJ2-3; D is possibly TRBD1 (6 bases). The germline V gene encodes CDR1 SGHVS and CDR2 FQNEAQ. The CDR3 is made up of 15 amino acids. Trimming stripped 2 bases from V and 2 bases from J, with 11 bases between. The CDR3 bases are TGTGCCAGCAGCTTAACAGGGAAAAACACAGATACGCAGTATTTT. This codes for CASSLTGKNTDTQYF.

This clonotype appeared a few times. The J gene is TRBJ2-2, the V gene TRBV5-6; unclear D gene. The CDR3 sequence is 17 residues long. Germline-derived CDR1 and CDR2 are SGHDT and YYEEEE. Trimming removed 0 bases at V and 1 base at J, with 13 bases between. The chain's CDR3 is CASSLVAVGWNTGELFF. The CDR3 coding sequence is TGTGCCAGCAGCTTGGTGGCCGTGGGATGGAACACCGGGGAGCTGTTTTTT.

This clonotype was seen ten or more times. This chain joins TRBV20-1 and TRBJ1-2, with 7 positions matching TRBD1. The germline gives CDR1 DFQATT, CDR2 SNEGSKA (reference sequence). The CDR3 is 13 residues long. Trimming at V came to 5 bases and at J to 8 bases, leaving 11 bases not matched to a gene. The CDR3 region is CSAPPDRERGYTF. In DNA, the CDR3 is TGCAGTGCTCCCCCCGACAGGGAAAGGGGCTACACCTTC.

This clonotype has at least ten counts. The CDR3 DNA reads TGTGCCAGCAGCCAAGTGGCGGGGACTCTGACCGGGGAGCTGTTTTTT. This gives the protein CASSQVAGTLTGELFF. The rearrangement links TRBV4-2 to TRBJ2-2; possibly TRBD2 for D (6 bases). V lost 1 base and J 5 bases, leaving 14 bases between the germline ends. The CDR3 has 16 amino acids. Germline-derived CDR1 and CDR2 are LGHNA and YNFKEQ.

The chain recombines TRBV27 with TRBJ1-4; unclear D gene. The CDR3 has 20 residues. Germline lookup yields CDR1 MNHEY and CDR2 SMNVEV (reference sequence). Trimming took 9 bases from V and 5 from J, leaving 34 bases between them. The DNA for the CDR3 is TGTGCCAGTTACGAAACGGGTGACTCGAACCCCCCGGCCAAGAATGAAAAACTGTTTTTT. Protein product: CASYETGDSNPPAKNEKLFF.

This clonotype appeared a few times. The chain couples TRBV12-3 or TRBV12-4 to TRBJ2-1; D remains ambiguous. The CDR3 runs 13 residues. Trimming pared 4 bases from V and 7 bases from J, leaving 11 bases between. This chain's CDR3 is CASSSSRANEQFF. The CDR3 DNA follows: TGTGCCAGCAGTTCGTCTCGGGCAAATGAGCAGTTCTTC.

The chain has TRBV3-1 and TRBJ2-5; D is unclear. The J call may be incorrect, as the DNA end agrees better with TRBJ2-7. Germline V gene data show CDR1 as LGHDT and CDR2 as YNNKEL (reference sequence). CDR3 length equals 13 residues. The CDR3 reads CASSQISGYEQYF. For the CDR3, the DNA is TGTGCCAGCAGCCAGATTTCAGGTTACGAGCAGTACTTC.

The rearrangement uses TRBV7-9 and TRBJ2-5; 7 bases agree with TRBD1. TRBJ2-7 explains the end of the DNA better; the J call may be wrong. There are 15 residues in the CDR3. Germline V gene lookup returns CDR1 SEHNR and CDR2 FQNEAQ (reference sequence). The CDR3 sequence is CASSFTTGSPYEQYF. The CDR3 DNA is TGTGCCAGCAGCTTCACGACAGGGAGTCCCTACGAGCAGTACTTC.

This clonotype was seen only a few times. The rearrangement uses TRBV6-5 and TRBJ1-5; D remains ambiguous. The CDR3 covers 15 residues. V was pared by 5 bases and J by 9 bases, with 20 bases between. The germline V gene encodes CDR1 MNHEY and CDR2 SVGAGI. CDR3 protein: CASSPTTASGRPQHF. CDR3 in DNA: TGTGCCAGCAGTCCCACGACGGCTAGCGGGAGGCCCCAGCATTTT.

In its sample, this clonotype was seen a few times. The gene calls are TRBV27 and TRBJ1-6; D ambiguous. CDR1 MNHEY and CDR2 SMNVEV come from the germline V gene (reference sequence). V was trimmed by 3 bases and J by 9 bases, leaving 15 bases between them. The CDR3 length is 15 residues. CDR3 region: CASSFGPGKGSPLHF. In DNA, the CDR3 is TGTGCCAGCAGTTTTGGTCCGGGGAAGGGTTCACCCCTCCACTTT.

This clonotype was counted only a few times. The genes are TRBV19 and TRBJ1-4; D uncertain. The germline V gene has CDR1 LNHDA and CDR2 SQIVND (reference sequence). CDR3 length: 14 amino acids. V lost 3 bases to trimming and J lost 0 bases, with 5 bases between them. The CDR3 bases are TGTGCCAGTAGTATCGGGACAACTAATGAAAAACTGTTTTTT. Amino acids: CASSIGTTNEKLFF.

This clonotype turned up a few times. The chain links TRBV12-3 or TRBV12-4 to TRBJ2-3; the match to TRBD2 covers 9 bases. This CDR3 contains 13 residues. V gave up 7 bases and J gave up 6 bases; unmatched junction bases: 5. The CDR3, as DNA: TGTGCCAGCACCCTTACTAGCGGGGATACGCAGTATTTT. Its protein product is CASTLTSGDTQYF.

This clonotype was found a few times. One end of the junction does not line up with germline, which may come from a read error. The J gene is TRBJ2-5, the V gene TRBV7-7; D is perhaps TRBD1 or TRBD2 (5 bases each). TRBJ2-1 matches the DNA end more closely, so the J call is doubtful. The CDR3 has 13 residues. The germline V gene has CDR1 SSHAT and CDR2 FNYEAQ (reference sequence). In nucleotides, the CDR3 is TGTGCTAGCAGCGATCGCAAGGGGAGTAAGCAGTTCTTC. This codes for CASSDRKGSKQFF.

The J gene is TRBJ1-2, the V gene TRBV18, with D perhaps matching TRBD1 (6 bases). V lost 4 bases, J lost 8 bases, and 11 bases lay in between. Germline V gene data show CDR1 as KGHSH and CDR2 as LQKENI. The CDR3 is made up of 12 amino acids. The CDR3 here is CASSLRQAGYTF. Here the CDR3 DNA reads TGTGCCAGCTCACTCCGACAGGCCGGCTACACCTTC. The full variable domain, its missing parts supplied by reference TRBV18 and TRBJ1-2, is NAGVMQNPRHLVRRRGQEARLRCSPMKGHSHVYWYRQLPEEGLKFMVYLQKENIIDESGMPKERFSAEFPKEGPSILRIQQVVRGDSAAYFCASSLRQAGYTFGSGTRLTVV.

V is TRBV4-2 and J is TRBJ2-3; 11 nucleotides align to TRBD2. This CDR3 is 16 amino acids long. J was trimmed by 4 bases and V by 3 bases; bases with no gene match: 6. The germline V gene has CDR1 LGHNA and CDR2 YNFKEQ. The CDR3 DNA reads TGTGCCAGCAGCCATACTAGCGGGGGAGGGTCAGATACGCAGTATTTT. Protein product: CASSHTSGGGSDTQYF.

This clonotype was seen a few times. The chain employs TRBV7-2 and TRBJ2-3; D call uncertain. This CDR3 contains 11 residues. Trimming took 3 bases from V and 8 from J, leaving 6 bases between them. Germline CDR1 and CDR2: SGHTA and FQGNSA. CDR3 DNA: TGTGCCAGCAGCTTGGGTATTACGCAGTATTTT. The encoded protein is CASSLGITQYF.

The CDR3 here is CASSRGGVAKNIQYF. CDR3 nucleotides: TGTGCCAGCAGCCGTGGGGGTGTAGCCAAAAACATTCAGTACTTC. V is TRBV6-5 and J is TRBJ2-4, with D tentatively TRBD1 or TRBD2 (5 bases each). This CDR3 is built from 15 residues. V was pared by 6 bases and J by 0 bases, with 12 bases between. Germline CDR1 reads MNHEY; CDR2 reads SVGAGI.

This clonotype has more than one count but fewer than ten. This rearrangement joins TRBV3-1 to TRBJ2-7; D not resolved. In germline, CDR1 is LGHDT, CDR2 YNNKEL (reference sequence). Trimming left V 4 bases short and J 3 bases short, with 16 bases between. The length of the CDR3 is 15 residues. The CDR3 DNA reads as TGTGCCAGCAGCCCGGCCTGGGCTGGAAACTACGAGCAGTACTTC. It encodes CASSPAWAGNYEQYF.

The genes are TRBV7-9 and TRBJ2-7, with D possibly TRBD1 on 6 matching bases. Per the germline V gene, CDR1 is SEHNR and CDR2 is FQNEAQ (reference sequence). The CDR3 loop spans 16 amino acids. Trimming cost V 4 bases and J 2 bases, with 18 bases left between them. CDR3 in DNA: TGTGCCAGCAGCTCCTTTACAGGGATGGGAGCCTACGAGCAGTACTTC. Translated, it gives CASSSFTGMGAYEQYF.

A note on this clonotype: A read error is possible here, since a much larger clone lies one base away. The V and J genes are TRBV12-3 or TRBV12-4 and TRBJ2-5, with TRBD2 matching 14 bases. Trimming took 4 bases from V and 4 from J; bases not matched to a gene: 2. The CDR3 has 15 residues. The CDR3 sequence: CASSWGLAGVETQYF. The CDR3 DNA is TGTGCCAGCAGTTGGGGACTAGCGGGAGTAGAGACCCAGTACTTC.

This clonotype turned up a few times. The junction departs from germline at one end; a sequencing error may be responsible. The rearrangement joins TRBV7-2 to TRBJ2-2, with no clear D. In germline, CDR1 is SGHTA, CDR2 FQGNSA. CDR3 length equals 13 residues. Here the CDR3 DNA reads TGTGCCAGCAGCTTTTGGGCCACCAGGGAGCTGTTTTTT. This codes for CASSFWATRELFF.

As regards this clonotype: No conserved phenylalanine or tryptophan ends this CDR3, so it is likely a read error. The rearrangement uses TRBV10-3 and TRBJ2-7, with TRBD1 as a possible D gene (6 bases). V was pared by 6 bases and J by 4 bases, with 10 bases between. The CDR3 length is 12 residues. Germline-derived CDR1 and CDR2 are ENHRY and SYGVKD. CDR3 bases: TGTGCCATCAGCCGGCAGGGGTACGAGCAGTACCTC. Protein: CAISRQGYEQYL.

The chain recombines TRBV7-9 with TRBJ1-2; 8 bases fit TRBD1. Germline V gives CDR1 SEHNR, CDR2 FQNEAQ (reference sequence). This CDR3 has 15 amino acids. Trimming took 3 bases from V and 3 from J; bases not matched to a gene: 6. This CDR3 is CASSFSRGPHYGYTF. CDR3 nucleotide sequence: TGTGCCAGCAGCTTTTCCAGGGGGCCTCACTATGGCTACACCTTC.

The V call is TRBV7-6, the J call TRBJ2-1, with D possibly matching TRBD2 (6 bases). This CDR3 comprises 16 residues. Germline CDR1 reads SGHVS; CDR2 reads FNYEAQ. Trimming took 5 bases from V and 1 from J, leaving 15 bases between them. This CDR3 is CASSPHWGESYNEQFF. The DNA of the CDR3 is TGTGCCAGCAGCCCCCATTGGGGGGAGTCCTACAATGAGCAGTTCTTC.

This clonotype was seen only a few times. J is TRBJ2-5 and V is TRBV6-2 or TRBV6-3; 7 bases fit TRBD2. In germline, CDR1 is MNHEY, CDR2 SVGEGT. The CDR3 extends over 15 amino acids. Losses at the gene ends were 7 bases for V and 6 bases for J; bases not matched to a gene: 14. CDR3 nucleotide sequence: TGTGCCAGCACCCTCTGGGAGGGAGGTACCAAGACCCAGTACTTC. It encodes CASTLWEGGTKTQYF.

The chain couples TRBV3-1 to TRBJ2-1, with TRBD1 identical over 11 bases. The trim removed 4 bases at V and 9 bases at J, leaving 11 bases unmatched. Germline values: CDR1 LGHDT, CDR2 YNNKEL (reference sequence). The CDR3 is made up of 16 amino acids. The CDR3 region is CASSPHPGQGGGEQFF. Written as DNA, the CDR3 is TGTGCCAGCAGCCCCCATCCGGGACAGGGGGGTGGTGAGCAGTTCTTC.

The rearrangement joins TRBV9 to TRBJ2-1, with a tentative D call TRBD1 (6 bases). The DNA end favors TRBJ2-5, so the J call may be wrong. The germline V gene encodes CDR1 SGDLS and CDR2 YYNGEE. The CDR3 contains 17 residues. In DNA form, the CDR3 reads TGTGCCAGCATCCTAGGTTGTTGTAGGACAGACAAAGAGACCCAGTACTTC. Residues: CASILGCCRTDKETQYF.